Listed below are T cell receptor beta chains from one sample, sequenced in a study of identical twins. TCRdb called the 5' RACE reads again in MiXCR, with one record for every CDR3 protein. The table includes about 190,000 distinct CDR3 sequences, about 15% detected once. This sample was shared with a second study, whose subject was T cells expressing NK-cell markers.

Source material: CD8+ T cells sorted from blood. Every receptor here comes from a woman in her late teens or twenties in good health. The CDR3 runs from the conserved cysteine through the conserved F or W. The order of the fields is clone size, V gene, D gene, J gene, CDR3 protein, CDR3 DNA. The D gene is left open where the match is weak. Only part of the rows carry a size: once, few, many, or a class if the clone is expanded.

clone size: few; V gene: TRBV12-3/TRBV12-4; D gene: -; J gene: TRBJ2-3; CDR3 protein: CASNQDASREDTQYF; CDR3 DNA: TGTGCCAGCAACCAGGACGCCAGCCGGGAAGATACGCAGTATTTT
clone size: -; V gene: TRBV3-1; D gene: TRBD1; J gene: TRBJ2-7; CDR3 protein: CASRDRVSYEQYF; CDR3 DNA: TGTGCCAGCCGGGACAGGGTTAGCTACGAGCAGTACTTC
clone size: -; V gene: TRBV12-3/TRBV12-4; D gene: -; J gene: TRBJ2-7; CDR3 protein: CASSPLVTGTTYEQYF; CDR3 DNA: TGTGCCAGCAGTCCCCTAGTTACGGGGACCACCTACGAGCAGTACTTC
clone size: few; V gene: TRBV20-1; D gene: -; J gene: TRBJ2-2; CDR3 protein: CSARDPIAVNTGELFF; CDR3 DNA: TGCAGTGCTAGAGACCCTATAGCGGTCAACACCGGGGAGCTGTTTTTT
clone size: few; V gene: TRBV5-1; D gene: -; J gene: TRBJ1-4; CDR3 protein: CASSLEAVFVAEKLFF; CDR3 DNA: TGCGCCAGCAGCTTGGAGGCTGTATTTGTCGCTGAAAAACTGTTTTTT
clone size: few; V gene: TRBV29-1; D gene: TRBD1; J gene: TRBJ1-2; CDR3 protein: CSVGTGDDYGYTF; CDR3 DNA: TGCAGCGTTGGGACAGGGGATGACTATGGCTACACCTTC
clone size: -; V gene: TRBV12-3/TRBV12-4; D gene: -; J gene: TRBJ2-1; CDR3 protein: CASREEGNEQFF; CDR3 DNA: TGTGCCAGCAGGGAGGAAGGAAATGAGCAGTTCTTC
clone size: few; V gene: TRBV5-6; D gene: TRBD1; J gene: TRBJ1-5; CDR3 protein: CASRLQGAGQPQHF; CDR3 DNA: TGTGCCAGCAGACTGCAGGGGGCAGGTCAGCCCCAGCATTTT
clone size: few; V gene: TRBV21-1; D gene: -; J gene: TRBJ1-5; CDR3 protein: CASSKGADQPQHF; CDR3 DNA: TGTGCCAGCAGCAAAGGGGCCGATCAGCCCCAGCATTTT
clone size: few; V gene: TRBV27; D gene: TRBD2; J gene: TRBJ2-2; CDR3 protein: CASSLGTRRSGELFF; CDR3 DNA: TGTGCCAGCAGTTTAGGGACTAGGCGGTCTGGGGAGCTGTTTTTT
clone size: few; V gene: TRBV3-1; D gene: -; J gene: TRBJ2-3; CDR3 protein: CASSQSGPTDTQYF; CDR3 DNA: TGTGCCAGCAGCCAATCCGGACCCACAGATACGCAGTATTTT
clone size: -; V gene: TRBV25-1; D gene: TRBD1; J gene: TRBJ2-7; CDR3 protein: CASSDRGPYEQYF; CDR3 DNA: TGTGCCAGCAGTGACAGGGGGCCGTACGAGCAGTACTTC
clone size: few; V gene: TRBV11-2; D gene: -; J gene: TRBJ2-1; CDR3 protein: CASSLNAMGRETYNEQFF; CDR3 DNA: TGTGCCAGCAGCTTAAACGCGATGGGCCGGGAGACCTACAATGAGCAGTTCTTC
clone size: once; V gene: TRBV15; D gene: TRBD2; J gene: TRBJ2-3; CDR3 protein: CATAPQAGGTDTQYF; CDR3 DNA: TGTGCCACCGCCCCCCAAGCGGGGGGGACAGATACGCAGTATTTT
clone size: medium-sized; V gene: TRBV6-2/TRBV6-3; D gene: -; J gene: TRBJ2-1; CDR3 protein: CASPKGSSYNEQFF; CDR3 DNA: TGTGCCAGCCCCAAGGGGAGCTCCTACAATGAGCAGTTCTTC
clone size: -; V gene: TRBV12-3/TRBV12-4; D gene: -; J gene: TRBJ2-5; CDR3 protein: CASSSQPEAGETQYF; CDR3 DNA: TGTGCCAGCAGTTCCCAGCCCGAGGCGGGCGAGACCCAGTACTTC